This T cell receptor beta chain was identified in a study of blood T cell repertoires in COVID-19. Assignment of participants to cohorts was predicated upon participant-reported clinical history. Trimming stripped 5 bases from V and 0 bases from J, with 14 bases between. CDR3 size: 16 residues. Germline CDR1 ENHRY, CDR2 SYGVKD. Profiled with immunoSEQ multiplex PCR; TCRdb holds only in-frame clones, not every one. The sample carries about 160,000 clones, roughly 80% recorded once. The chain couples TRBV10-3 to TRBJ1-3, with D unresolved. The sequence was obtained from a middle-aged woman with acute COVID-19. The sequenced sample consisted of PBMCs or T cells enriched from blood (not recorded which). This chain's CDR3 is CAISSGRPRSGNTIYF. CDR3 sequence (DNA): TGTGCCATCAGTAGCGGGAGACCCCGCTCTGGAAACACCATATATTTT.